What follows are 22 T cell receptor beta chains derived from one specimen sequenced in a study of T-cell memory formation after mild COVID-19 (dated by TCRdb to the early 2020s). Receptors were amplified or captured by 5' RACE. Instrument on record: Illumina NovaSeq 6000. TCRdb reprocessed the public reads (quality trimming at Q25 with fastp, clone calling with MiXCR) and kept in-frame beta chains. Identical CDR3 proteins give one entry, which carries the most common genes and DNA. This sample is represented by roughly 190,000 distinct CDR3 sequences; 15% to 20% of them were singletons. The biggest ten clones account for 2.4% of the sample. Sample: PBMCs or a T cell subset sorted from them (not recorded which). These TCRs come from an adult woman who had mild COVID-19 (a few samples of this study predate the infection). The sample titles of this study are shuffled in the database, so cell type and time point are left out; the donor was told from shared clones.

The genes are TRBV15 and TRBJ2-1; weak D call: TRBD2 (5 bases). This CDR3 comprises 15 residues. From germline, CDR1 is LNHNV and CDR2 YYDKDF (reference sequence). The V gene lost 0 bases and the J gene lost 6 bases, with 12 bases spanning the gap. CDR3 residues: CATSRDRPGINEQFF. The CDR3 bases are TGTGCCACCAGCAGAGATCGGCCGGGAATCAATGAGCAGTTCTTC. Complete variable domain (other parts from reference TRBV15 and TRBJ2-1): DAMVIQNPRYQVTQFGKPVTLSCSQTLNHNVMYWYQQKSSQAPKLLFHYYDKDFNNEADTPDNFQSRRPNTSFCFLDIRSPGLGDTAMYLCATSRDRPGINEQFFGPGTRLTVL.

In its sample, this clonotype was seen many times. The gene calls are TRBV5-1 and TRBJ2-5, with a tentative D call TRBD2 (6 bases). CDR1 is SGHRS, CDR2 YFSETQ, per germline. The CDR3 is made up of 14 amino acids. V was shortened by 4 bases and J by 5 bases, with 15 bases between the two germline ends. The CDR3 sequence: CASSRGSARETQYF. CDR3 nucleotide sequence: TGCGCCAGCAGCCGGGGGAGTGCCAGGGAGACCCAGTACTTC.

V gene TRBV11-1 combines with J gene TRBJ2-7, with D maybe TRBD1 (6 bases). From germline, CDR1 is SGHAT and CDR2 FQDESV (reference sequence). The germline V and J ends were trimmed by 2 bases and 3 bases, with 8 bases remaining between them. The CDR3 covers 13 residues. Written as DNA, the CDR3 is TGTGCCAGCAGCTTATTCAGGGGCTACGAGCAGTACTTC. As protein: CASSLFRGYEQYF. The full variable domain, with the rest looked up from reference TRBV11-1 and TRBJ2-7, is EAEVAQSPRYKITEKSQAVAFWCDPISGHATLYWYRQILGQGPELLVQFQDESVVDDSQLPKDRFSAERLKGVDSTLKIQPAELGDSAMYLCASSLFRGYEQYFGPGTRLTVT.

In its sample, this clonotype was seen a few times. The chain links TRBV6-1 to TRBJ2-7; the D is unclear. The CDR3 contains 12 residues. CDR1 MNHNS and CDR2 SASEGT come from the germline V gene. V dropped 3 bases and J dropped 2 bases, with 5 bases sitting between them. The CDR3 DNA is TGTGCCAGCAGTGAGGTAACCTACGAGCAGTACTTC. It is translated as CASSEVTYEQYF.

In its sample, this clonotype was seen many times. The rearrangement uses TRBV5-1 and TRBJ2-5; weak D call: TRBD2 (7 bases). Germline CDR1 SGHRS, CDR2 YFSETQ. Trimming cost V 4 bases and J 2 bases, with 12 bases left between them. CDR3 length: 14 residues. The CDR3 here is CASSLADSQETQYF. CDR3 nucleotides: TGCGCCAGCAGCCTAGCGGACAGTCAAGAGACCCAGTACTTC.

This clonotype showed up just a few times. This rearrangement joins TRBV12-3 or TRBV12-4 to TRBJ2-3; 8 bases line up with TRBD1. The CDR3 totals 18 residues. V lost 3 bases and J lost 1; bases outside the gene matches: 12. The CDR3 DNA reads TGTGCCAGCAGTTTGGGACGGGACAGGACCGGGGGCACAGATACGCAGTATTTT. Encoded protein: CASSLGRDRTGGTDTQYF.

This clonotype was counted between two and nine times. The V call is TRBV6-2 or TRBV6-3, the J call TRBJ1-2; 7 bases are a match to TRBD1. J gave up 0 bases and V 6 bases, and 7 bases lay outside the gene matches. The germline gives CDR1 MNHEY, CDR2 SVGEGT. The CDR3 consists of 15 residues. CDR3 nucleotide sequence: TGTGCCAGCAGACCGACAGGGCAAACTAACTATGGCTACACCTTC. Its protein product is CASRPTGQTNYGYTF.

This chain uses TRBV9 with TRBJ1-2; TRBD1 might be the D (5 bases). This CDR3 is 18 amino acids long. V gave up 4 bases and J gave up 1 base, with 23 bases separating them. Germline assignment: CDR1 SGDLS and CDR2 YYNGEE. The CDR3 coding sequence is TGTGCCAGCAGCCCCCGGACATTGTCGAGGGAACTTAACTATGGCTACACCTTC. This gives the protein CASSPRTLSRELNYGYTF.

This chain uses TRBV3-1 with TRBJ2-1, with 8 bases fitting TRBD2. Trimming removed 4 bases from V and 6 bases from J; junction bases left unmatched: 8. The CDR3 extends over 15 amino acids. Germline CDR1 is LGHDT and CDR2 is YNNKEL (reference sequence). Here the CDR3 reads CASSPSSGLLNEQFF. CDR3 coding DNA: TGTGCCAGCAGCCCGTCTAGCGGGTTACTCAATGAGCAGTTCTTC.

This clonotype was observed a few times. J is TRBJ1-1 and V is TRBV7-8; no clear D gene. This CDR3 is 16 amino acids long. Per germline, CDR1 SGHVS and CDR2 FQNEAQ. V shed 5 bases and J shed 0 bases, with 16 bases lying between them. CDR3 nucleotides: TGTGCCAGCAGCCCTGAGGGATATCAGGTGAACACTGAAGCTTTCTTT. Translating gives CASSPEGYQVNTEAFF.

A few counts support this clonotype. The chain carries TRBV7-3 and TRBJ1-1; tentative D call: TRBD1 (6 bases). Germline loops: CDR1 SGHTA, CDR2 FQGTGA. The V gene lost 5 bases and the J gene lost 2 bases, with 15 bases spanning the gap. The CDR3 loop spans 15 amino acids. The CDR3: CASSPRGHVNTEAFF. CDR3 in DNA: TGTGCCAGCAGCCCTCGGGGACACGTTAACACTGAAGCTTTCTTT.

The chain uses TRBV7-2 and TRBJ2-3; weak D call: TRBD1 (6 bases). V lost 2 bases and J 0 bases, leaving 12 bases between the germline ends. The CDR3 runs 16 residues. CDR1 SGHTA and CDR2 FQGNSA come from the germline V gene. The CDR3, as DNA: TGTGCCAGCAGCTTAATGTCCAGGGGAAGCACAGATACGCAGTATTTT. Its translation: CASSLMSRGSTDTQYF. Full variable domain (missing parts from reference TRBV7-2 and TRBJ2-3): GAGVSQSPSNKVTEKGKDVELRCDPISGHTALYWYRQSLGQGLEFLIYFQGNSAPDKSGLPSDRFSAERTGGSVSTLTIQRTQQEDSAVYLCASSLMSRGSTDTQYFGPGTRLTVL.

This chain joins TRBV11-2 and TRBJ2-2; no definite D call. The V and J ends lost 1 base and 2 bases respectively, with 11 bases between them. Germline V gene lookup returns CDR1 SGHAT and CDR2 FQNNGV. This CDR3 is built from 16 residues. The CDR3 sequence is CASSLGATVNTGELFF. Here the CDR3 DNA reads TGTGCCAGCAGCTTAGGGGCGACGGTAAACACCGGGGAGCTGTTTTTT. Complete variable domain (other parts from reference TRBV11-2 and TRBJ2-2): EAGVAQSPRYKIIEKRQSVAFWCNPISGHATLYWYQQILGQGPKLLIQFQNNGVVDDSQLPKDRFSAERLKGVDSTLKIQPAKLEDSAVYLCASSLGATVNTGELFFGEGSRLTVL.

The chain combines TRBV27 with TRBJ2-5; 11 nucleotides line up with TRBD2. CDR3 length equals 14 residues. Trimming removed 4 bases from V and 5 bases from J; junction bases left unmatched: 3. Germline V gene sequence: CDR1 MNHEY, CDR2 SMNVEV (reference sequence). The CDR3 DNA sequence: TGTGCCAGCAGTTCACTAGCGGGAGTGGAGACCCAGTACTTC. It is translated as CASSSLAGVETQYF.

This clonotype turned up a few times. The chain has TRBV7-9 and TRBJ2-3; D is unclear. Germline V gene lookup returns CDR1 SEHNR and CDR2 FQNEAQ (reference sequence). This CDR3 comprises 10 residues. V lost 5 bases to trimming and J lost 6 bases, with 3 bases between them. CDR3 DNA sequence: TGTGCCAGCAGCCCCGATACGCAGTATTTT. It codes for CASSPDTQYF.

The J gene is TRBJ2-3, the V gene TRBV5-1; 8 nucleotides align to TRBD1. V gave up 5 bases and J gave up 6 bases; unmatched junction bases: 11. This CDR3 has 15 residues. Germline-derived CDR1 and CDR2 are SGHRS and YFSETQ. CDR3 coding DNA: TGCGCCAGCAGAGTCGGGACAGGCCATGTGGATACGCAGTATTTT. This gives the protein CASRVGTGHVDTQYF.

The chain is built from TRBV5-1 and TRBJ2-1; TRBD2 agrees at 14 bases. CDR1 and CDR2 (germline): SGHRS, YFSETQ. The junction had 13 bases not matched to a gene; V was cut back by 4 bases and J by 4 bases. This CDR3 region has 19 residues. CDR3 coding DNA: TGCGCCAGCAGCGCAGCCGGGACTAGCGGGAGCTTGGGTTACAATGAGCAGTTCTTC. It is translated as CASSAAGTSGSLGYNEQFF.

This chain's CDR3 is CASSDRAVLTDTQYF. The CDR3 DNA reads as TGTGCCAGCAGCGACAGGGCCGTTCTCACAGATACGCAGTATTTT. The rearrangement links TRBV9 to TRBJ2-3; tentative D call: TRBD1 (6 bases). Deletions cut 3 bases from V and 2 bases from J, with 13 bases between. Per germline, CDR1 SGDLS and CDR2 YYNGEE. The CDR3 extends over 15 amino acids.

This clonotype occurred a few times. V is TRBV5-1 and J is TRBJ2-1; D tentatively fits TRBD1 or TRBD2 (5 bases each). Germline loops: CDR1 SGHRS, CDR2 YFSETQ. The CDR3 is 14 residues long. V shed 4 bases and J shed 4 bases, with 12 bases lying between them. The chain's CDR3 is CASSPGTPYNEQFF. The CDR3, as DNA: TGCGCCAGCAGCCCCGGGACCCCATACAATGAGCAGTTCTTC. Full variable domain (outside the CDR3, taken from reference TRBV5-1 and TRBJ2-1): KAGVTQTPRYLIKTRGQQVTLSCSPISGHRSVSWYQQTPGQGLQFLFEYFSETQRNKGNFPGRFSGRQFSNSRSEMNVSTLELGDSALYLCASSPGTPYNEQFFGPGTRLTVL.

The chain combines TRBV5-5 with TRBJ2-5; 11 bases fit TRBD2. Germline lookup yields CDR1 SGHKS and CDR2 YYEKEE (reference sequence). The CDR3 spans 16 residues. V was clipped by 0 bases and J by 2 bases; unmatched bases: 3. The CDR3 bases are TGTGCCAGCAGCTTGGTATTAGCGGGAGGGCAAGAGACCCAGTACTTC. It yields the protein CASSLVLAGGQETQYF. The complete variable domain, with remaining parts taken from reference TRBV5-5 and TRBJ2-5, reads DAGVTQSPTHLIKTRGQQVTLRCSPISGHKSVSWYQQVLGQGPQFIFQYYEKEERGRGNFPDRFSARQFPNYSSELNVNALLLGDSALYLCASSLVLAGGQETQYFGPGTRLLVL.

The rearrangement links TRBV7-9 to TRBJ2-3; tentative D call: TRBD2 (7 bases). The germline V gene has CDR1 SEHNR and CDR2 FQNEAQ (reference sequence). There are 15 residues in the CDR3. The V gene lost 2 bases and the J gene lost 6 bases, with 15 bases spanning the gap. The CDR3 protein is CASSLSRGARDTQYF. The CDR3, as DNA: TGTGCCAGCAGCTTATCCCGGGGGGCGAGGGATACGCAGTATTTT.

This clonotype was picked up a small number of times. This rearrangement joins TRBV28 to TRBJ1-5, with 9 bases that match TRBD1. V was clipped by 7 bases and J by 7 bases; unmatched bases: 11. Germline lookup yields CDR1 MDHEN and CDR2 SYDVKM. The CDR3 has 15 residues. CDR3: CASTRRDRVKQPQHF. For the CDR3, the DNA is TGTGCCAGCACGCGAAGGGACAGGGTGAAACAGCCCCAGCATTTT.